Presented here are 12 T cell receptor beta chains from one specimen sequenced in a study of blood T cell repertoires in COVID-19. Sequenced by immunoSEQ multiplex PCR; TCRdb stores in-frame clones only, minus some. This table holds about 86,000 clones, approximately 83% found once. Input material: peripheral blood. The receptors were gathered from an elderly woman with active or convalescent COVID-19.

CDR3 sequence: CASSTRQGVRYEQYF. Written as DNA, the CDR3 is TGTGCCAGCAGCACCCGACAGGGCGTGAGGTACGAGCAGTACTTC. The genes are TRBV11-3 and TRBJ2-7; 7 positions agree with TRBD1. The CDR3 extends over 15 amino acids. V dropped 5 bases and J dropped 4; count of bases not matched to a gene: 11. CDR1 SGHNT and CDR2 YENEEA come from the germline V gene.

This chain joins TRBV18 and TRBJ2-5; no clear D gene. This CDR3 contains 13 residues. Trimming cost V 6 bases and J 4 bases, with 12 bases left between them. The germline V gene encodes CDR1 KGHSH and CDR2 LQKENI. The CDR3, as DNA: TGTGCCAGCTCCTCCGACTTTGGAGAGACCCAGTACTTC. Translating it yields CASSSDFGETQYF.

Only one count was recorded for this clone. The V and J genes are TRBV28 and TRBJ2-5, with D possibly being TRBD1 (5 bases). V dropped 2 bases and J dropped 1 base, with 14 bases sitting between them. Germline values: CDR1 MDHEN, CDR2 SYDVKM. The CDR3 has 16 amino acids. CDR3 coding DNA: TGTGCCAGCAGTTTAAGCCCAGGGCGGACCCAAGAGACCCAGTACTTC. Amino acids: CASSLSPGRTQETQYF.

The chain has TRBV30 and TRBJ2-7, with a tentative D call TRBD2 (6 bases). The V end was cut by 0 bases, the J end by 2 bases, with 14 bases between. The CDR3 consists of 15 residues. Looked up from germline, CDR1 is GTSNPN and CDR2 is SVGIG (reference sequence). CDR3 sequence: CAWSVRSGIPYEQYF. As DNA, the CDR3 is TGTGCCTGGAGTGTACGTAGCGGAATACCCTACGAGCAGTACTTC.

The chain uses TRBV6-2 or TRBV6-3 and TRBJ1-5, with 10 bases lining up with TRBD1. The length of the CDR3 is 20 residues. The germline V gene has CDR1 MNHEY and CDR2 SVGEGT. Trimming cost V 4 bases and J 2 bases; bases outside gene matches: 17. CDR3 in amino acids: CASSSDRGRVLGLGNQPQHF. As DNA, the CDR3 is TGTGCCAGCAGTTCCGACAGGGGGCGAGTCCTGGGTCTTGGCAATCAGCCCCAGCATTTT.

The V and J genes are TRBV10-3 and TRBJ2-5; 12 bases fit TRBD2. The CDR3 runs 15 residues. V lost 3 bases to trimming and J lost 4 bases; unmatched junction nucleotides: 3. CDR1 ENHRY and CDR2 SYGVKD come from the germline V gene. CDR3 protein: CAISDLTSGGETQYF. The CDR3 bases are TGTGCCATCAGTGATTTGACTAGCGGGGGAGAGACCCAGTACTTC.

The chain carries TRBV28 and TRBJ1-3, with TRBD1 as a possible D gene (6 bases). This CDR3 has 14 amino acids. Per germline, CDR1 MDHEN and CDR2 SYDVKM. Trimming removed 6 bases at V and 6 bases at J, with 15 bases between. The CDR3 DNA sequence: TGTGCCAGCAGCTCTCCCGGGGGGCAAAACACCATATATTTT. Its translation: CASSSPGGQNTIYF. The full variable domain, in which reference TRBV28 and TRBJ1-3 provide the parts outside the CDR3, is DVKVTQSSRYLVKRTGEKVFLECVQDMDHENMFWYRQDPGLGLRLIYFSYDVKMKEKGDIPEGYSVSREKKERFSLILESASTNQTSMYLCASSSPGGQNTIYFGEGSWLTVV.

The chain couples TRBV6-6 to TRBJ1-6; D possibly corresponds to TRBD1 (5 bases). CDR1 MNHNY and CDR2 SVGAGI come from the germline V gene (reference sequence). V was pared by 4 bases and J by 7 bases, with 14 bases between. The CDR3 runs 15 residues. The CDR3 loop is CASSFPDSGNSPLHF. The CDR3 region has the DNA TGTGCCAGCAGTTTCCCTGACAGCGGGAATTCACCCCTCCACTTT.

The chain couples TRBV5-1 to TRBJ2-5; D might be TRBD1 (6 bases). Germline V gene sequence: CDR1 SGHRS, CDR2 YFSETQ. Between the trimmed V and J ends, which lost 4 bases and 4 bases, there was a span of 23 bases. The CDR3 runs to 17 residues. In DNA form, the CDR3 reads TGCGCCAGCAGCCAGGCCAGGGGATCGGGGAAGGTAGAGACCCAGTACTTC. Its protein product is CASSQARGSGKVETQYF.

The CDR3 nucleotides are TGTGCCAGTAGTACCTTTGCGGGGGCATACTACAATGAGCAGTTCTTC. Translating it yields CASSTFAGAYYNEQFF. The V and J genes are TRBV19 and TRBJ2-1; TRBD2 is a possible D gene (7 bases). CDR1 and CDR2 (germline): LNHDA, SQIVND (reference sequence). CDR3 length equals 16 residues. The V end lost 4 bases, the J end lost 3 bases, and 16 bases lay between the germline ends.

The J gene is TRBJ1-1, the V gene TRBV4-3; 8 positions agree with TRBD1. Germline trimming cut 5 bases from V and 4 bases from J; bases unmatched to any gene: 9. This CDR3 region has 15 residues. Germline V lookup: CDR1 LGHNA, CDR2 YSLEER. CDR3 loop: CASSGQGAGVTEAFF. The CDR3 DNA reads as TGCGCCAGCAGCGGGCAGGGGGCAGGGGTCACTGAAGCTTTCTTT.

The gene calls are TRBV3-1 (or the pseudogene TRBV3-2) and TRBJ1-2; 9 nucleotides agree with TRBD1. Germline-derived CDR1 and CDR2 are LGHDT and YNNKEL (reference sequence). The CDR3 runs 14 residues. The ends lost 2 bases at V and 5 bases at J; junction bases unmatched: 3. Here the CDR3 reads CASSQRTGEYGYTF. In nucleotides, the CDR3 is TGTGCCAGCAGCCAACGGACAGGGGAATATGGCTACACCTTC.